What follows describes a single TCR beta chain. Its antigen remains unknown. J lost 7 bases, V lost 4 bases, and 10 bases had no gene match. Germline CDR1 and CDR2: MNHNY and SVGAGI (reference sequence). This CDR3 is 14 amino acids long. The time point: baseline pretreatment blood. The treatment is: 15 Gy SBRT to primary tumor, nephrectomy 4 weeks later. The assay was immunoSEQ multiplex PCR, and TCRdb's table has in-frame clones only and misses some. The table includes around 140,000 clones, 88% detected once. The record originates from a study of radiation and T cells in renal cell carcinoma. Study-wide background: Nephrectomy followed 15 Gy stereotactic body radiation by 4 weeks. Findings and limits, study-wide: Top tumor clonotypes rose in blood 2 weeks post-radiation, then contracted.

J is TRBJ2-7 and V is TRBV6-6; 7 bases are a match to TRBD2. The receptor's source is a woman in her seventies with renal cell carcinoma. The sample in question was blood, obtained from a patient whose treatment included radiotherapy and nephrectomy. CDR3 DNA sequence: TGTGCCAGCAGTTCCCCGGGAGGTGGAACGGAGCAGTACTTC. Translating it yields CASSSPGGGTEQYF.